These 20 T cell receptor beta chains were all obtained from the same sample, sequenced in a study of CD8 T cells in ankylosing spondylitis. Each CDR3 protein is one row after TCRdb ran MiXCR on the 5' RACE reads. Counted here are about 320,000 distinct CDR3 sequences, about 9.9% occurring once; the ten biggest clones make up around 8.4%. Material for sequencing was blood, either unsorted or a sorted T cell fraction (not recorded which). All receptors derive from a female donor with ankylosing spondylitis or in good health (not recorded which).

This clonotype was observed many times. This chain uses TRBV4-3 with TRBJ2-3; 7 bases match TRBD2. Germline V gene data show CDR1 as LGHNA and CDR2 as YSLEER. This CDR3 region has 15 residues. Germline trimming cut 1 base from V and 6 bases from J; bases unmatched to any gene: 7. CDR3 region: CASSQGGGRGDTQYF. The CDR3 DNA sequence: TGCGCCAGCAGCCAAGGAGGCGGGAGAGGGGATACGCAGTATTTT.

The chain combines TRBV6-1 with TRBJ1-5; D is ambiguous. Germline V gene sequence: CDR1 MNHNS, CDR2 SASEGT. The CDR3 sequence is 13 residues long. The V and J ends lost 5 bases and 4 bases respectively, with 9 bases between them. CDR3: CASSRNLNQPQHF. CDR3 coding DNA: TGTGCCAGCAGTAGAAACCTAAATCAGCCCCAGCATTTT.

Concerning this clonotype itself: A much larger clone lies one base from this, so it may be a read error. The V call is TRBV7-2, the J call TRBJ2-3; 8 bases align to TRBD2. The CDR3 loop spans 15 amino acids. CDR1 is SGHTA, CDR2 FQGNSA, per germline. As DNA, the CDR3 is TGTGCCAGCAGCCCTTCCAGCGGGGGTTCAGATGCGCAGTATTTT. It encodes CASSPSSGGSDAQYF.

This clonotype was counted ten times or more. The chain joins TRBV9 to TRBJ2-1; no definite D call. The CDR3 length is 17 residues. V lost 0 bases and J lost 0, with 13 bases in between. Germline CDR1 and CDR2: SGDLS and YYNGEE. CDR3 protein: CASSVDVRPSSYNEQFF. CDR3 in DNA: TGTGCCAGCAGCGTAGATGTCCGCCCCAGCTCCTACAATGAGCAGTTCTTC.

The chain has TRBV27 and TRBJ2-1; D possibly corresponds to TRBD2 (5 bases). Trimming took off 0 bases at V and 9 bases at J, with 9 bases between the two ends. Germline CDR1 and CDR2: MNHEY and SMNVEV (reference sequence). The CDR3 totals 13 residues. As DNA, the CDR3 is TGTGCCAGCAGTTTATCGGTCGGGGTTGAGCAGTTCTTC. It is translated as CASSLSVGVEQFF.

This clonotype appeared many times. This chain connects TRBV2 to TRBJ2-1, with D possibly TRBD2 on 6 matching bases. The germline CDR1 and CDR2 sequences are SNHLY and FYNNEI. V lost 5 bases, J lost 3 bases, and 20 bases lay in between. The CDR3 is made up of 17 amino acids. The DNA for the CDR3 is TGTGCCAGCAGTCCTTTGTCGGGACTCCAACTCTACAATGAGCAGTTCTTC. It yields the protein CASSPLSGLQLYNEQFF.

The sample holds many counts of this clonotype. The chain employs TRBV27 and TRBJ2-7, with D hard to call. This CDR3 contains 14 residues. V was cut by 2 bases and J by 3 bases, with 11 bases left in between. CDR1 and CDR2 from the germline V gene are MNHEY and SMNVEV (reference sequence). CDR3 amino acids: CASSLAAPYYEQYF. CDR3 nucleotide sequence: TGTGCCAGCAGTTTAGCGGCCCCCTACTACGAGCAGTACTTC.

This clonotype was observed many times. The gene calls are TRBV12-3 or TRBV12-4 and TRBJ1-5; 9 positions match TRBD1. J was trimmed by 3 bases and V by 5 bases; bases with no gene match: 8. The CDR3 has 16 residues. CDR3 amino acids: CASSPRQGVPNQPQHF. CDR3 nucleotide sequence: TGTGCCAGCAGTCCTCGACAGGGGGTCCCCAATCAGCCCCAGCATTTT.

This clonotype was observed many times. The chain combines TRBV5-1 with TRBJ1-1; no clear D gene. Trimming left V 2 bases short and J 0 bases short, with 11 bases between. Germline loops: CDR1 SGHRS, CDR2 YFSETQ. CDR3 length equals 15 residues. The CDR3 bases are TGCGCCAGCAGCTTAAGTGGCAGTATGAACACTGAAGCTTTCTTT. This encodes CASSLSGSMNTEAFF.

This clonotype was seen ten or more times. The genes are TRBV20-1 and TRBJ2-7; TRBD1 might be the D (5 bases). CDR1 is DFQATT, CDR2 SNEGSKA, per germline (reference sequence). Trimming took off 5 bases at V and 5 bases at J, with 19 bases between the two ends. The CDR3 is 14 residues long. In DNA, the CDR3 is TGCAGTGCTCCTCCTGACAGAGTTCACAACGAGCAGTACTTC. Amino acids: CSAPPDRVHNEQYF.

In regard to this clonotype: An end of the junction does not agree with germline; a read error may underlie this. The CDR3: CAISLSLSTWNYGYTF. As DNA, the CDR3 is TGTGCCATCAGTTTATCCCTTTCGACATGGAACTATGGCTACACCTTC. The V gene is TRBV27, the J gene TRBJ1-2; no firm D call. The CDR3 has 16 residues. Germline CDR1 and CDR2: MNHEY and SMNVEV (reference sequence).

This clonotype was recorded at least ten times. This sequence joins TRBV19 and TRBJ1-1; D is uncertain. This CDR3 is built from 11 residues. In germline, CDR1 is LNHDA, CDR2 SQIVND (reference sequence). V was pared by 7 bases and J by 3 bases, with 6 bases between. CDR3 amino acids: CASTGYTEAFF. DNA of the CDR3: TGTGCCAGTACCGGGTACACTGAAGCTTTCTTT.

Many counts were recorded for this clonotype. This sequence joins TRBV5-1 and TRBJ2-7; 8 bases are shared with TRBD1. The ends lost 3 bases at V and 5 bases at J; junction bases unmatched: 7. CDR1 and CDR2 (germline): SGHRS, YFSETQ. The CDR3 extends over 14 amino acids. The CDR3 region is CASSWGQDPNEQYF. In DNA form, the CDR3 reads TGCGCCAGCAGCTGGGGACAGGATCCCAACGAGCAGTACTTC.

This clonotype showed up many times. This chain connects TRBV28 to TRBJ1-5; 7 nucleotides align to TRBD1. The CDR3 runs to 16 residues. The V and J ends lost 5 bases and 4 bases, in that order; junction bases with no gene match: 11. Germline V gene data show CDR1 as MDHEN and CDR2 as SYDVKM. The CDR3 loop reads CASSRTGSIRNQPQHF. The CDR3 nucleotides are TGTGCCAGCAGTAGGACAGGTTCTATTCGAAATCAGCCCCAGCATTTT.

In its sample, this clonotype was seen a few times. CDR3 residues: CASSPPGAYGYTF. DNA of the CDR3: TGTGCCAGCAGCCCCCCCGGGGCCTATGGCTACACCTTC. The chain has TRBV7-2 and TRBJ1-2, with a possible D match to TRBD1 (5 bases). The V end lost 5 bases, the J end lost 4 bases, and 11 bases lay between the germline ends. The CDR3 runs to 13 residues. Germline CDR1 and CDR2: SGHTA and FQGNSA.

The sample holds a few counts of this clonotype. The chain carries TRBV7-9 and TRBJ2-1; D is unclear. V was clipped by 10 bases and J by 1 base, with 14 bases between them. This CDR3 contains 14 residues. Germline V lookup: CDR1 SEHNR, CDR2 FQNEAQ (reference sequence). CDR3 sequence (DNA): TGTGCCACCTCTCCGAGTCGGTCCTACAATGAGCAGTTCTTC. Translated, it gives CATSPSRSYNEQFF.

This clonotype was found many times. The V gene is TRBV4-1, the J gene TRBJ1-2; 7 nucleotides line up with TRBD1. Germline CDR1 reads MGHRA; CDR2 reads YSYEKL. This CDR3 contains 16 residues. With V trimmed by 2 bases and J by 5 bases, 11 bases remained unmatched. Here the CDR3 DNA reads TGCGCCAGCAGCCAAACCGAGGCACAGGGGCCGTATGGCTACACCTTC. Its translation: CASSQTEAQGPYGYTF.

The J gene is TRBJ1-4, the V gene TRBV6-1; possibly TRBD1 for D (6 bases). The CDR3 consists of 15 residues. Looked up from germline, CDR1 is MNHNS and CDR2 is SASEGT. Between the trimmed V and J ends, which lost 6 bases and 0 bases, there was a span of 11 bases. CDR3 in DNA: TGTGCCAGCAGCAGCGCAGGGGCAACTAATGAAAAACTGTTTTTT. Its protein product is CASSSAGATNEKLFF.

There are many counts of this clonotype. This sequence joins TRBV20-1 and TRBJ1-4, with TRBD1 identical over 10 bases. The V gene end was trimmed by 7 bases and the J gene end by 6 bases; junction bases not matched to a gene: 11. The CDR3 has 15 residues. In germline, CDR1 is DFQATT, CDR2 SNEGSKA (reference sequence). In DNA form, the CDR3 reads TGCAGTGTCAAAAGGACCGGGACAGGGGATGAAAAACTGTTTTTT. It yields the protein CSVKRTGTGDEKLFF.

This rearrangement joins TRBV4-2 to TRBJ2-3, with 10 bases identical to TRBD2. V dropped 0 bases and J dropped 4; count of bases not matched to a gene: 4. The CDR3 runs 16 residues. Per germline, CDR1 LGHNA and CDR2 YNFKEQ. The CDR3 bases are TGTGCCAGCAGCCAAGAGGGAGCGGGGGGGTCAGATACGCAGTATTTT. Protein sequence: CASSQEGAGGSDTQYF.